The T cell receptor beta chain described here comes from a study of technical replicates of blood from a handful of donors. Profiling relied on immunoSEQ multiplex PCR, and the TCRdb table lists in-frame clones only, not all of them. The sample includes approximately 85,000 clones, approximately 90% seen only once; the top ten take 0.27%. The CDR3 spans 13 residues. CDR1 is LGHNT and CDR2 is FRNRAP in the germline V gene. V lost 1 base and J 9 bases, leaving 12 bases between the germline ends. The chain has TRBV12-5 and TRBJ1-1; perhaps TRBD1 as D (5 bases). The clonotype comes from a human donor in good health. Sequences were obtained from T cells isolated from PBMCs. CDR3 sequence: CASGLGETAQAFF. The CDR3 DNA sequence: TGTGCTAGTGGTTTGGGTGAGACAGCTCAAGCTTTCTTT.